The rows below give T cell receptor beta chains drawn from one sample of a study of CD8+ T cells in alopecia areata. Method: immunoSEQ multiplex PCR; TCRdb's copy keeps in-frame clones and lacks some. The sample gives 95,000 to 150,000 clones, roughly 50% of which show up once; roughly a tenth is in the top ten. The sample consisted of NKG2D-low CD8+ T cells sorted from blood. The receptors stem from a human donor with alopecia areata. CDR3s include the opening cysteine and the closing phenylalanine or tryptophan. The D gene is left open where the match is weak. A clone size is listed for some rows: how often the clone was seen (once, few, many), or a class if it is expanded.

D: -
J: TRBJ2-7
V: TRBV29-1
size: few
CDR3: CSATGGVEQYF
DNA: TGCAGCGCTACAGGTGGGGTCGAGCAGTACTTC

D: TRBD2
J: TRBJ2-3
V: TRBV6-5
size: -
CDR3: CASTGLAGHTDTQYF
DNA: TGTGCCAGCACCGGACTAGCGGGGCACACAGATACGCAGTATTTT

D: TRBD2
J: TRBJ2-1
V: TRBV6-6
size: once
CDR3: CASSLGLAGYNEQFF
DNA: TGTGCCAGCAGTTTAGGACTAGCGGGGTACAATGAGCAGTTCTTC

D: TRBD1
J: TRBJ2-1
V: TRBV12-5
size: few
CDR3: CASGLTGTGNEQFF
DNA: TGTGCTAGTGGTTTGACCGGGACAGGGAATGAGCAGTTCTTC

D: -
J: TRBJ2-5
V: TRBV29-1
size: -
CDR3: CSALGEVGETQYF
DNA: TGCAGCGCCCTGGGGGAGGTTGGGGAGACCCAGTACTTC

D: -
J: TRBJ2-7
V: TRBV28
size: -
CDR3: CASSPHRSSYEQYF
DNA: TGTGCCAGCAGTCCCCACAGGAGCTCCTACGAGCAGTACTTC

D: TRBD2
J: TRBJ2-3
V: TRBV29-1
size: -
CDR3: CSVELAGGLTDTQYF
DNA: TGCAGCGTTGAACTAGCGGGAGGTCTCACAGATACGCAGTATTTT

D: TRBD1
J: TRBJ1-2
V: TRBV29-1
size: -
CDR3: CSVDRDRGYGYTF
DNA: TGCAGCGTTGACCGGGACAGGGGGTATGGCTACACCTTC

D: -
J: TRBJ2-4
V: TRBV27
size: -
CDR3: CASSSGGLLAKNIQYF
DNA: TGTGCCAGCAGCAGTGGCGGGTTACTAGCCAAAAACATTCAGTACTTC

D: -
J: TRBJ2-2
V: TRBV30
size: -
CDR3: CACPGGGGDTGELFF
DNA: TGTGCCTGCCCGGGGGGCGGGGGTGACACCGGGGAGCTGTTTTTT

D: TRBD1
J: TRBJ2-3
V: TRBV29-1
size: few
CDR3: CSVEDPIRPPTGGSTDTQYF
DNA: TGCAGCGTTGAAGATCCCATCCGCCCCCCGACAGGGGGGAGCACAGATACGCAGTATTTT

D: TRBD2
J: TRBJ2-1
V: TRBV29-1
size: few
CDR3: CSVETAGTSGKWDEQFF
DNA: TGCAGCGTTGAGACCGCAGGGACTAGCGGGAAATGGGATGAGCAGTTCTTC